A selection of T cell receptor beta chains follows, all from one sample in a study of blood T cell repertoires in COVID-19. Sequenced by immunoSEQ multiplex PCR; TCRdb stores in-frame clones only, minus some. Of about 220,000 clones in the sample, about 91% are singletons; the top ten hold 2.5% to 3%. Sequencing was carried out using PBMCs or T cells enriched from blood (not recorded which). These receptors came from a young woman with acute COVID-19. Each CDR3 is given with its conserved first and last residue. The order of the fields is clone size, V gene, D gene, CDR3 length, J gene, CDR3 DNA, CDR3 protein. D genes are given only for firm matches. Expanded clones get a size class; other rows say once, few or many, or leave the size out.

abundance: -
v_gene: TRBV12-3/TRBV12-4
d_gene: -
len: 13
j_gene: TRBJ1-2
CDR3nt: TGTGCCAGCAGTTTGGTAGGGACAAGGGGCCCCACCTTC
CDR3aa: CASSLVGTRGPTF

abundance: -
v_gene: TRBV27
d_gene: -
len: 18
j_gene: TRBJ1-5
CDR3nt: TGTGCCAGCAGTTTCAGGGGCCCACCGTGGTATAGCAATCAGCCCCAGCATTTT
CDR3aa: CASSFRGPPWYSNQPQHF

abundance: -
v_gene: TRBV5-6
d_gene: -
len: 13
j_gene: TRBJ1-2
CDR3nt: TGTGCCAGCAGCTTGAAACAGAACTATGGCTACACCTTC
CDR3aa: CASSLKQNYGYTF

abundance: -
v_gene: TRBV3-1/TRBV3-2
d_gene: -
len: 14
j_gene: TRBJ2-7
CDR3nt: TGTGCCAGCAGCCAAGTTAGCCTTTCCTACGAGCAGTACTTC
CDR3aa: CASSQVSLSYEQYF

abundance: -
v_gene: TRBV6-5
d_gene: -
len: 12
j_gene: TRBJ1-1
CDR3nt: TGTGCCAGCAGTAACTTCGGGGTTAAATCTTTCTTT
CDR3aa: CASSNFGVKSFF

abundance: -
v_gene: TRBV29-1
d_gene: TRBD1
len: 16
j_gene: TRBJ2-1
CDR3nt: TGCAGCGTTGAAGCCCGGGACAGAAGCCTCTACAATGAGCAGTTCTTC
CDR3aa: CSVEARDRSLYNEQFF

abundance: -
v_gene: TRBV6-5
d_gene: -
len: 15
j_gene: TRBJ1-4
CDR3nt: TGTGCCAGCAGTTACTCAGTAGGGGTGGGTGAAAAACTGTTTTTT
CDR3aa: CASSYSVGVGEKLFF

abundance: -
v_gene: TRBV2
d_gene: -
len: 15
j_gene: TRBJ1-5
CDR3nt: TGTGCCAGCAGTGAAGACAGAATCCTAAGTCAGCCCCAGCATTTT
CDR3aa: CASSEDRILSQPQHF

abundance: -
v_gene: TRBV7-2
d_gene: -
len: 14
j_gene: TRBJ2-7
CDR3nt: TGTGCCAGCAGCTTAGAATTAGCGGTCTACGAGCAGTACTTC
CDR3aa: CASSLELAVYEQYF

abundance: -
v_gene: TRBV5-1
d_gene: -
len: 16
j_gene: TRBJ1-4
CDR3nt: TGCGCCAGCAGCTTGGTTAAGAGGGAGGAGGGTGAAAAACTGTTTTTT
CDR3aa: CASSLVKREEGEKLFF

abundance: -
v_gene: TRBV4-1
d_gene: -
len: 15
j_gene: TRBJ2-1
CDR3nt: TGCGCCAGCAGCCGACAGTCAAGCTCCTACAATGAGCAGTTCTTC
CDR3aa: CASSRQSSSYNEQFF

abundance: -
v_gene: TRBV27
d_gene: TRBD1
len: 16
j_gene: TRBJ1-2
CDR3nt: TGTGCCAGCAGTCACCGGACAGGACAAGCTAACTATGGCTACACCTTC
CDR3aa: CASSHRTGQANYGYTF

abundance: -
v_gene: TRBV3-1/TRBV3-2
d_gene: -
len: 15
j_gene: TRBJ1-2
CDR3nt: TGTGCCAGCAGCCAAGATCATAGGGAGATCTATGGCTACACCTTC
CDR3aa: CASSQDHREIYGYTF

abundance: few
v_gene: TRBV2
d_gene: -
len: 12
j_gene: TRBJ1-1
CDR3nt: TGTGCCAGCGGGAGGGATAGGACTGAAGCTTTCTTT
CDR3aa: CASGRDRTEAFF

abundance: few
v_gene: TRBV27
d_gene: -
len: 15
j_gene: TRBJ1-2
CDR3nt: TGTGCCAGCAGTTTGAAGGCAGATATCGGGTATGGCTACACCTTC
CDR3aa: CASSLKADIGYGYTF

abundance: -
v_gene: TRBV5-5
d_gene: TRBD1
len: 15
j_gene: TRBJ1-2
CDR3nt: TGTGCCAGCAGCTTGGAACAGGGGCGCGACCATGGCTACACCTTC
CDR3aa: CASSLEQGRDHGYTF

abundance: -
v_gene: TRBV5-4
d_gene: TRBD2
len: 17
j_gene: TRBJ2-7
CDR3nt: TGTGCCAGCAGCTTGGCAACCAGCGGGGGGGCCCCCGTCGAGCAGTACTTC
CDR3aa: CASSLATSGGAPVEQYF

abundance: -
v_gene: TRBV11-2
d_gene: -
len: 14
j_gene: TRBJ2-7
CDR3nt: TGTGCCAGCAGCTTACAGGTTTTGGCCTACGAGCAGTACTTC
CDR3aa: CASSLQVLAYEQYF

abundance: -
v_gene: TRBV6-5
d_gene: -
len: 12
j_gene: TRBJ2-5
CDR3nt: TGTGCCAGCACCGGGGACATCGAGACCCAGTACTTC
CDR3aa: CASTGDIETQYF

abundance: -
v_gene: TRBV6-5
d_gene: -
len: 13
j_gene: TRBJ1-2
CDR3nt: TGTGCCAGCGCCCCAGCGCCTAACTATGGCTACACCTTC
CDR3aa: CASAPAPNYGYTF

abundance: -
v_gene: TRBV18
d_gene: TRBD1
len: 16
j_gene: TRBJ2-2
CDR3nt: TGTGCCAGCTCGAGGACCCCGGACAGGTACACCGGGGAGCTGTTTTTT
CDR3aa: CASSRTPDRYTGELFF

abundance: -
v_gene: TRBV29-1
d_gene: TRBD1
len: 15
j_gene: TRBJ2-1
CDR3nt: TGCAGCGACCTCATTTCCGGGACAGCCTACAATGAGCAGTTCTTC
CDR3aa: CSDLISGTAYNEQFF

abundance: -
v_gene: TRBV7-9
d_gene: TRBD1
len: 19
j_gene: TRBJ1-5
CDR3nt: TGTGCCAGCAGCTCCACCGCCCTACCGGGACAGGGAGAACATCAGCCCCAGCATTTT
CDR3aa: CASSSTALPGQGEHQPQHF

abundance: -
v_gene: TRBV5-1
d_gene: TRBD1
len: 15
j_gene: TRBJ1-6
CDR3nt: TGCGCCAGCAGCCCACAGGGGCAAACCCCTTCACCCCTCCACTTT
CDR3aa: CASSPQGQTPSPLHF

abundance: -
v_gene: TRBV9
d_gene: TRBD1
len: 14
j_gene: TRBJ1-4
CDR3nt: TGTGCCAGCAGCTCCACAGGGGACTATGAAAAACTGTTTTTT
CDR3aa: CASSSTGDYEKLFF

abundance: -
v_gene: TRBV19
d_gene: TRBD1
len: 14
j_gene: TRBJ2-5
CDR3nt: TGTGCCAGTAGTCCCTCGACAGGGGAAGAGACCCAGTACTTC
CDR3aa: CASSPSTGEETQYF

abundance: -
v_gene: TRBV6-6
d_gene: -
len: 15
j_gene: TRBJ2-1
CDR3nt: TGTGCCAGCAGACCTACAGAGAGCTCCTACAATGAGCAGTTCTTC
CDR3aa: CASRPTESSYNEQFF

abundance: -
v_gene: TRBV11-2
d_gene: -
len: 13
j_gene: TRBJ2-7
CDR3nt: TGTGCCAGCAGCCAGACAGGATCCTACGAGCAGTACTTC
CDR3aa: CASSQTGSYEQYF

abundance: few
v_gene: TRBV28
d_gene: -
len: 17
j_gene: TRBJ1-1
CDR3nt: TGTGCCAGCTTCCCGGGTGGGGGGGCGCTGGTGAACACTGAAGCTTTCTTT
CDR3aa: CASFPGGGALVNTEAFF

abundance: -
v_gene: TRBV19
d_gene: -
len: 12
j_gene: TRBJ1-2
CDR3nt: TGTGCCAGTAGCAGCCTGCGGTATGGCTACACCTTC
CDR3aa: CASSSLRYGYTF

abundance: few
v_gene: TRBV6-5
d_gene: -
len: 13
j_gene: TRBJ1-1
CDR3nt: TGTGCCAGCAGTTCCCTCGTAGACACGGAAGCTTTCTTT
CDR3aa: CASSSLVDTEAFF

abundance: -
v_gene: TRBV12-3/TRBV12-4
d_gene: TRBD1
len: 13
j_gene: TRBJ1-2
CDR3nt: TGTGCCAGCAGTCCACAGGGGGTCTATGGCTACACCTTC
CDR3aa: CASSPQGVYGYTF

abundance: once
v_gene: TRBV29-1
d_gene: -
len: 13
j_gene: TRBJ1-2
CDR3nt: TGCAGCGTTGTGGTCGACAGCAACTATGGCTACACCTTC
CDR3aa: CSVVVDSNYGYTF

abundance: -
v_gene: TRBV15
d_gene: -
len: 14
j_gene: TRBJ1-1
CDR3nt: TGTGCCACCAGCAGAGACAGGGCAGAGACTGAAGCTTTCTTT
CDR3aa: CATSRDRAETEAFF

abundance: once
v_gene: TRBV11-2
d_gene: -
len: 14
j_gene: TRBJ2-4
CDR3nt: TGTGCCAGCAGCTTAGACCGGACAGATAACATTCAGTACTTC
CDR3aa: CASSLDRTDNIQYF

abundance: -
v_gene: TRBV10-2
d_gene: -
len: 13
j_gene: TRBJ1-2
CDR3nt: TGCGCCAGCAGTGACCCCCCCCGGGAGGGCTACACCTTC
CDR3aa: CASSDPPREGYTF

abundance: -
v_gene: TRBV21-1
d_gene: -
len: 14
j_gene: TRBJ1-1
CDR3nt: TGTGCCAGCAGCCGATTCGACAGGAACACTGAAGCTTTCTTT
CDR3aa: CASSRFDRNTEAFF

abundance: -
v_gene: TRBV13
d_gene: TRBD1
len: 17
j_gene: TRBJ1-3
CDR3nt: TGTGCCAGCAGCCCCGGGAAGGGGGCAGCGTACGGAAACACCATATATTTT
CDR3aa: CASSPGKGAAYGNTIYF

abundance: -
v_gene: TRBV7-8
d_gene: TRBD1
len: 16
j_gene: TRBJ1-3
CDR3nt: TGTGCCAGCAGCTTCCCGACAGGGTGGGCGGGAAACACCATATATTTT
CDR3aa: CASSFPTGWAGNTIYF

abundance: -
v_gene: TRBV5-1
d_gene: -
len: 15
j_gene: TRBJ2-5
CDR3nt: TGCGCCAGCAGCCTAACCCCCGGGGGTCAAGAGACCCAGTACTTC
CDR3aa: CASSLTPGGQETQYF

abundance: -
v_gene: TRBV3-1/TRBV3-2
d_gene: -
len: 13
j_gene: TRBJ2-3
CDR3nt: TGTGCCAGCAGCCGGGGGGACACAGATACGCAGTATTTT
CDR3aa: CASSRGDTDTQYF

abundance: few
v_gene: TRBV4-1
d_gene: TRBD1
len: 17
j_gene: TRBJ1-6
CDR3nt: TGCGCCAGCAGCCCCCCAAGATCCGGACAGGGGGACTCACCCCTCCACTTT
CDR3aa: CASSPPRSGQGDSPLHF

abundance: -
v_gene: TRBV2
d_gene: -
len: 15
j_gene: TRBJ1-4
CDR3nt: TGTGCCAGCAGTGAAGGCGGAGGGAGTAGGGAAAAACTGTTTTTT
CDR3aa: CASSEGGGSREKLFF

abundance: -
v_gene: TRBV7-9
d_gene: -
len: 15
j_gene: TRBJ1-6
CDR3nt: TGTGCCAGCAGCTTGAGGGGGTCCTATAATTCACCCCTCCACTTT
CDR3aa: CASSLRGSYNSPLHF

abundance: -
v_gene: TRBV28
d_gene: TRBD2
len: 15
j_gene: TRBJ2-7
CDR3nt: TGTGCCAGCATGCTAATAGCGGGGGGGACCTACGAGCAGTACTTC
CDR3aa: CASMLIAGGTYEQYF

abundance: -
v_gene: TRBV10-1
d_gene: -
len: 13
j_gene: TRBJ1-1
CDR3nt: TGCGCCAGCAGTGAGTTACCGGGACACGAAGCTTTCTTT
CDR3aa: CASSELPGHEAFF

abundance: -
v_gene: TRBV28
d_gene: -
len: 15
j_gene: TRBJ1-4
CDR3nt: TGTGCCAGCAGTTTAGGCGGAGCAACTAATGAAAAACTGTTTTTT
CDR3aa: CASSLGGATNEKLFF

abundance: -
v_gene: TRBV27
d_gene: -
len: 12
j_gene: TRBJ2-6
CDR3nt: TGTGCCGCCGTGGGACACCCCATTGTCCTGACTTTC
CDR3aa: CAAVGHPIVLTF

abundance: -
v_gene: TRBV24-1
d_gene: -
len: 14
j_gene: TRBJ2-3
CDR3nt: TGTGCCACCAGTGCAACCGGGGTGAGCGATACGCAGTATTTT
CDR3aa: CATSATGVSDTQYF

abundance: -
v_gene: TRBV6-5
d_gene: -
len: 13
j_gene: TRBJ1-5
CDR3nt: TGTGCCAGCAGAAACCGACCGGGTCAGCCCCAGCATTTT
CDR3aa: CASRNRPGQPQHF

abundance: -
v_gene: TRBV7-2
d_gene: TRBD1
len: 15
j_gene: TRBJ2-3
CDR3nt: TGTGCCAGCAGCTTTAGGGACAGGGACACAGATACGCAGTATTTT
CDR3aa: CASSFRDRDTDTQYF

abundance: -
v_gene: TRBV18
d_gene: TRBD1
len: 15
j_gene: TRBJ2-2
CDR3nt: TGTGCCAGCTCACCCGGGACAGGGGGCACCGGGGAGCTGTTTTTT
CDR3aa: CASSPGTGGTGELFF

abundance: -
v_gene: TRBV28
d_gene: -
len: 13
j_gene: TRBJ1-5
CDR3nt: TGTGCCAGCAGCCCTATACCAGGACAGCCCCAGCATTTT
CDR3aa: CASSPIPGQPQHF